The 30 T cell receptor beta chains below all came from one sample that was sequenced in a study of blood T cell repertoires in COVID-19. Repertoires were generated with immunoSEQ multiplex PCR, while TCRdb's copy carries only in-frame clones and drops some. The sample has about 74,000 clones; roughly nine tenths are singletons. The sample was peripheral blood. The receptor set was obtained from a man over 45 with COVID-19, enrolled during active disease.

V usage is TRBV5-8 and J usage is TRBJ2-1; 8 bases fit TRBD2. CDR1 and CDR2 from the germline V gene are SGHTS and YDEGEE. J lost 10 bases, V lost 0 bases, and 12 bases had no gene match. The length of the CDR3 is 16 residues. CDR3 nucleotide sequence: TGTGCCAGCAGCTTGGGGAATCGGGGGGGGCTGGACGAGCAGTTCTTC. Amino acids: CASSLGNRGGLDEQFF. Combining the CDR3 with reference TRBV5-8 and TRBJ2-1 gives the whole variable domain EAGVTQSPTHLIKTRGQQATLRCSPISGHTSVYWYQQALGLGLQFLLWYDEGEERNRGNFPPRFSGRQFPNYSSELNVNALELEDSALYLCASSLGNRGGLDEQFFGPGTRLTVL.

This chain connects TRBV18 to TRBJ2-3; 8 bases match TRBD2. Losses at the gene ends were 3 bases for V and 4 bases for J; bases not matched to a gene: 3. Germline CDR1 reads KGHSH; CDR2 reads LQKENI. CDR3 size: 14 residues. CDR3 DNA: TGTGCCAGCTCACCTGGACTAGCTGCAGATACGCAGTATTTT. This sequence encodes CASSPGLAADTQYF.

The rearrangement uses TRBV6-2 or TRBV6-3 and TRBJ2-1, with TRBD2 identical over 7 bases. CDR1 MNHEY and CDR2 SVGEGT come from the germline V gene. J was trimmed by 0 bases and V by 6 bases; bases with no gene match: 26. The CDR3 has 22 amino acids. CDR3 nucleotides: TGTGCCAGCAGACCTGACCGGGGCTCTGGGACCTTACTAGCGTTCTCCTACAATGAGCAGTTCTTC. It encodes CASRPDRGSGTLLAFSYNEQFF.

The J gene is TRBJ2-3, the V gene TRBV11-2; 13 nucleotides match TRBD2. CDR1 SGHAT and CDR2 FQNNGV come from the germline V gene. J lost 5 bases, V lost 5 bases, and 7 bases had no gene match. The CDR3 runs 16 residues. CDR3 sequence: CASSPGTSGTKDTQYF. The CDR3 DNA follows: TGTGCCAGCAGCCCGGGGACTAGCGGGACTAAAGATACGCAGTATTTT.

The genes are TRBV11-3 and TRBJ2-1, with D perhaps matching TRBD1 (6 bases). CDR1 is SGHNT, CDR2 YENEEA, per germline. V shed 5 bases and J shed 9 bases, with 26 bases lying between them. This CDR3 has 17 amino acids. CDR3 sequence (DNA): TGTGCCAGCAGCCCTCGGGGTGGCAGGGGCGGATTTGGTGAGCAGTTCTTC. Amino acid sequence: CASSPRGGRGGFGEQFF.

The V and J genes are TRBV6-1 and TRBJ1-4; D call uncertain. Germline values: CDR1 MNHNS, CDR2 SASEGT. V was clipped by 3 bases and J by 8 bases, with 10 bases between them. CDR3 length: 13 amino acids. The CDR3 nucleotides are TGTGCCAGCAGTGAGCAGGCCGAGGAAAAACTGTTTTTT. This encodes CASSEQAEEKLFF.

V usage is TRBV7-9 and J usage is TRBJ2-7; maybe TRBD1 (5 bases). Trimming removed 5 bases at V and 3 bases at J, with 14 bases between. This CDR3 region has 14 residues. CDR1 and CDR2 from the germline V gene are SEHNR and FQNEAQ (reference sequence). CDR3 sequence reads: CASSPDKLFYEQYV. In DNA, the CDR3 is TGTGCCAGCAGCCCGGACAAATTGTTCTACGAGCAGTACGTC.

V and J are TRBV6-5 and TRBJ2-7; 8 bases align to TRBD1. The junction had 8 bases not matched to a gene; V was cut back by 2 bases and J by 5 bases. CDR1 is MNHEY, CDR2 SVGAGI, per germline. The CDR3 has 15 amino acids. CDR3 residues: CASSYLGQVGDEQYF. The CDR3 nucleotides read TGTGCCAGCAGTTACCTGGGACAGGTTGGGGACGAGCAGTACTTC.

This chain links TRBV28 with TRBJ1-6, with 9 bases lining up with TRBD1. The CDR3 runs 16 residues. Germline V gives CDR1 MDHEN, CDR2 SYDVKM. Trimming at V came to 7 bases and at J to 7 bases, leaving 11 bases not matched to a gene. The CDR3: CASTGGQGLRNSPLHF. Here the CDR3 DNA reads TGTGCCAGCACCGGGGGACAGGGCTTACGAAATTCACCCCTCCACTTT.

This chain links TRBV6-2 or TRBV6-3 with TRBJ1-2; D is undetermined. Trimming pared 4 bases from V and 6 bases from J, leaving 9 bases between. The CDR3 is 12 residues long. Looked up from germline, CDR1 is MNHEY and CDR2 is SVGEGT. In DNA form, the CDR3 reads TGTGCCAGCAGTTTCCGCGGGAATGGCTACACCTTC. Protein product: CASSFRGNGYTF.

Only one count was recorded for this clone. J is TRBJ2-2 and V is TRBV4-1; the match to TRBD2 covers 12 bases. V shed 2 bases and J 5 bases; nucleotides not matched to a gene: 0. CDR1 MGHRA and CDR2 YSYEKL come from the germline V gene. The CDR3 runs 15 residues. This CDR3 is CASSQTSGRTGELFF. The DNA for the CDR3 is TGCGCCAGCAGCCAAACTAGCGGGAGGACCGGGGAGCTGTTTTTT.

The chain has TRBV7-9 and TRBJ2-7; TRBD1 matches 9 bases. V lost 4 bases and J lost 6; bases outside the gene matches: 7. Germline V gives CDR1 SEHNR, CDR2 FQNEAQ (reference sequence). The length of the CDR3 is 14 residues. DNA of the CDR3: TGTGCCAGCAGCTCGGGACAGGGAGGTCTCGAGCAGTACGTC. It translates to CASSSGQGGLEQYV.

The chain carries TRBV30 and TRBJ2-7, with TRBD2 matching 9 bases. Germline V gene data show CDR1 as GTSNPN and CDR2 as SVGIG (reference sequence). Germline trimming cut 4 bases from V and 7 bases from J; bases unmatched to any gene: 11. This CDR3 region has 14 residues. In DNA form, the CDR3 reads TGTGCCTGGAAGGCGGGAGGGCCTCCGAGAGAGCAGTACTTC. Translation gives CAWKAGGPPREQYF.

The chain carries TRBV30 and TRBJ2-7; 7 nucleotides agree with TRBD2. This CDR3 is built from 12 residues. The junction had 3 bases not matched to a gene; V was cut back by 2 bases and J by 5 bases. Germline V gene data show CDR1 as GTSNPN and CDR2 as SVGIG (reference sequence). For the CDR3, the DNA is TGTGCCTGGAGTCCGGGGGGAGACGAGCAGTACTTC. It yields the protein CAWSPGGDEQYF. The entire variable domain, with the rest obtained from reference TRBV30 and TRBJ2-7, is as follows: SQTIHQWPATLVQPVGSPLSLECTVEGTSNPNLYWYRQAAGRGLQLLFYSVGIGQISSEVPQNLSASRPQDRQFILSSKKLLLSDSGFYLCAWSPGGDEQYFGPGTRLTVT.

The chain has TRBV7-8 and TRBJ1-1; TRBD1 matches 7 bases. CDR3 length equals 16 residues. In germline, CDR1 is SGHVS, CDR2 FQNEAQ. The ends lost 2 bases at V and 2 bases at J; junction bases unmatched: 8. The CDR3 coding sequence is TGTGCCAGCAGCTTATGGGGAAAGGGGGCCAACACTGAAGCTTTCTTT. It specifies CASSLWGKGANTEAFF.

The rearrangement uses TRBV10-2 and TRBJ2-1; D is unclear. V lost 8 bases and J 4 bases, leaving 9 bases between the germline ends. This CDR3 region has 12 residues. CDR1 is WSHSY and CDR2 is SAAADI in the germline V gene. The CDR3 DNA is TGCGCCAGCGCGACACAGTACAATGAGCAGTTCTTC. Its translation: CASATQYNEQFF.

V is TRBV10-3 and J is TRBJ2-7, with TRBD1 matching 7 bases. V lost 0 bases to trimming and J lost 3 bases; unmatched junction nucleotides: 2. Germline values: CDR1 ENHRY, CDR2 SYGVKD. This CDR3 is built from 14 residues. The CDR3 loop reads CAISESDRNYEQYV. The CDR3 DNA sequence: TGTGCCATCAGTGAGTCGGACAGGAACTACGAGCAGTACGTC.

The CDR3 DNA sequence: TGTGCCTGGAGTGTAGTAGAAGGGGCTGAAGCTTTCTTT. This translates into CAWSVVEGAEAFF. The chain combines TRBV30 with TRBJ1-1, with TRBD1 as a possible D gene (5 bases). Looked up from germline, CDR1 is GTSNPN and CDR2 is SVGIG (reference sequence). The CDR3 covers 13 residues. V was clipped by 0 bases and J by 6 bases, with 11 bases between them.

The chain has TRBV9 and TRBJ2-1; 9 nucleotides align to TRBD2. This CDR3 comprises 16 residues. Trimming at V came to 4 bases and at J to 2 bases, leaving 7 bases not matched to a gene. The germline gives CDR1 SGDLS, CDR2 YYNGEE. The CDR3 loop is CASSLISGSAYNEQFF. CDR3 coding DNA: TGTGCCAGCAGCCTGATTAGCGGGAGCGCCTACAATGAGCAGTTCTTC.

The gene calls are TRBV2 and TRBJ2-2; D is unresolved. Trimming took off 4 bases at V and 2 bases at J, with 5 bases between the two ends. The CDR3 has 13 amino acids. Germline V CDR1 and CDR2: SNHLY, FYNNEI. The CDR3 region is CASSGHNTGELFF. The CDR3 nucleotides are TGTGCCAGCAGTGGGCATAACACCGGGGAGCTGTTTTTT.

CDR3 sequence (DNA): TGCGCCAGCAGCTTGGCGCCGGGCTATGGCTACACCTTC. This sequence encodes CASSLAPGYGYTF. The chain links TRBV5-1 to TRBJ1-2; D is uncertain. This CDR3 is built from 13 residues. V lost 0 bases, J lost 4 bases, and 7 bases lay in between. Per the germline V gene, CDR1 is SGHRS and CDR2 is YFSETQ.

This sequence joins TRBV7-2 and TRBJ1-2; no firm D call. Germline V lookup: CDR1 SGHTA, CDR2 FQGNSA. Trimming took 5 bases from V and 1 from J, leaving 14 bases between them. The CDR3 has 15 residues. The CDR3 loop reads CASSSRVTLNYGYTF. The DNA for the CDR3 is TGTGCCAGCAGCAGTCGGGTCACGCTTAACTATGGCTACACCTTC.

The chain uses TRBV28 and TRBJ2-5, with 10 bases that match TRBD1. CDR3 length equals 15 residues. Germline trimming cut 7 bases from V and 0 bases from J; bases unmatched to any gene: 5. Germline CDR1 MDHEN, CDR2 SYDVKM. The CDR3 region is CASIPGQGYQETQYF. In DNA, the CDR3 is TGTGCCAGCATCCCGGGACAGGGGTACCAAGAGACCCAGTACTTC.

On this clone itself: The sample holds other DNA sequences that translate to the same CDR3. This chain joins TRBV28 and TRBJ1-6; D unclear. The ends were cut back, 2 bases at V and 7 bases at J, with 9 bases in the middle. CDR3 length: 14 amino acids. The V gene's germline CDR1 is MDHEN and CDR2 SYDVKM. This CDR3 is CASSLSQVNSPLHF. CDR3 sequence (DNA): TGTGCCAGCAGTTTAAGCCAGGTCAATTCACCCCTCCACTTT.

The table lists this clone with a few counts. The rearrangement joins TRBV3-1 (or the pseudogene TRBV3-2) to TRBJ1-6; perhaps TRBD1 as D (5 bases). Germline V CDR1 and CDR2: LGHDT, YNNKEL (reference sequence). This CDR3 has 12 residues. Trimming took 6 bases from V and 8 from J, leaving 8 bases between them. This chain's CDR3 is CASSKQDSPLHF. The DNA of the CDR3 is TGTGCCAGCAGTAAACAGGATTCACCCCTCCACTTT.

The J gene is TRBJ1-1, the V gene TRBV4-1; D is ambiguous. CDR3 length: 13 residues. Trimming stripped 2 bases from V and 5 bases from J, with 9 bases between. Germline loops: CDR1 MGHRA, CDR2 YSYEKL. As DNA, the CDR3 is TGCGCCAGCAGCCAATGGGTGCGGACTGAAGCTTTCTTT. This codes for CASSQWVRTEAFF.

This clone was picked up one time. The identical CDR3 is also encoded by other nucleotide sequences in the sample. The chain joins TRBV5-4 to TRBJ2-5; possible D gene TRBD1, 5 bases. The CDR3 has 13 amino acids. Trimming took 0 bases from V and 5 from J, leaving 8 bases between them. CDR1 is SGHNT and CDR2 is YYREEE in the germline V gene (reference sequence). CDR3 amino acids: CASSLDRRETQYF. CDR3 in DNA: TGTGCCAGCAGCTTGGACAGGCGGGAGACCCAGTACTTC.

The genes are TRBV2 and TRBJ1-6, with 7 bases lining up with TRBD1. Trimming removed 6 bases from V and 4 bases from J; junction bases left unmatched: 9. Germline values: CDR1 SNHLY, CDR2 FYNNEI. The CDR3 contains 16 residues. The CDR3 loop reads CASRRSTGNYNSPLHF. Written as DNA, the CDR3 is TGTGCCAGCAGGCGATCGACAGGGAATTATAATTCACCCCTCCACTTT.

The CDR3 is CASSPTHGGEKLFF. DNA for the CDR3: TGTGCCAGCAGCCCGACCCATGGAGGGGAAAAACTGTTTTTT. The V gene is TRBV13, the J gene TRBJ1-4; D gene ambiguous. CDR3 length: 14 amino acids. Germline V gene sequence: CDR1 PRHDT, CDR2 FYEKMQ (reference sequence). V was shortened by 5 bases and J by 8 bases, with 15 bases between the two germline ends.

This chain connects TRBV5-1 to TRBJ2-1; D might be TRBD1 (5 bases). Trimming left V 2 bases short and J 2 bases short, with 8 bases between. Germline V gene data show CDR1 as SGHRS and CDR2 as YFSETQ. The CDR3 runs to 14 residues. CDR3 loop: CASSFDSTYNEQFF. As DNA, the CDR3 is TGCGCCAGCAGCTTCGACAGCACCTACAATGAGCAGTTCTTC.